The 10 T cell receptor beta chains in this list originate from one sample, sequenced in a study of long-term antiretroviral therapy in people with HIV. At survey level, the immunoSEQ assay was run in its v3.0 version. Using immunoSEQ multiplex PCR, the repertoire was profiled, and TCRdb retains in-frame clones only, with some absent. The table has 9,500 or so clones, around 70% seen once; the top ten hold around 20%. The specimen comprised unsorted PBMCs, sampled 1.8 years before starting antiretroviral therapy. These receptors were obtained from a man aged 40-50 years with HIV.

This chain connects TRBV28 to TRBJ2-5, with 7 bases that match TRBD1. The CDR3 contains 16 residues. Germline V CDR1 and CDR2: MDHEN, SYDVKM. After removal of 4 bases from V and 4 bases from J, the junction contained 12 bases not matched to a gene. The CDR3, as DNA: TGTGCCAGCAGTTCGAGTTCCGTCCGGGACAGAGAGACCCAGTACTTC. This sequence encodes CASSSSSVRDRETQYF.

There are a few counts of this clone. The rearrangement uses TRBV29-1 and TRBJ1-1; D remains unclear. Trimming removed 6 bases at V and 0 bases at J, with 8 bases between. The germline CDR1 and CDR2 sequences are SQVTM and ANQGSEA. CDR3 length: 12 residues. The chain's CDR3 is CSVATMNTEAFF. The CDR3 DNA follows: TGCAGCGTGGCCACTATGAACACTGAAGCTTTCTTT.

The rearrangement uses TRBV6-5 and TRBJ2-7, with D perhaps TRBD1 (6 bases). The V end was cut by 0 bases, the J end by 6 bases, with 12 bases between. Germline V lookup: CDR1 MNHEY, CDR2 SVGAGI. The CDR3 spans 14 residues. The CDR3 sequence is CASSYSRQVGEQYF. The DNA of the CDR3 is TGTGCCAGCAGTTACTCGCGACAGGTGGGCGAGCAGTACTTC.

CDR3 nucleotides: TGTGCCTGGACCAGAGGGGCCAGAGCCACCGGGGAGCTGTTTTTT. Its translation: CAWTRGARATGELFF. This chain uses TRBV30 with TRBJ2-2; possibly TRBD1 or TRBD2 for D (5 bases each). The ends were cut back, 4 bases at V and 4 bases at J, with 16 bases in the middle. The CDR3 has 15 residues. Germline-derived CDR1 and CDR2 are GTSNPN and SVGIG (reference sequence).

The chain joins TRBV5-1 to TRBJ2-7; possibly TRBD2 for D (6 bases). In germline, CDR1 is SGHRS, CDR2 YFSETQ. This CDR3 has 16 amino acids. Trimming stripped 3 bases from V and 3 bases from J, with 19 bases between. In DNA, the CDR3 is TGCGCCAGCAGCTCCCCCGGGACTCCTTCAAACTACGAGCAGTACTTC. Its protein product is CASSSPGTPSNYEQYF. Drawing the rest from reference TRBV5-1 and TRBJ2-7, the complete variable domain is KAGVTQTPRYLIKTRGQQVTLSCSPISGHRSVSWYQQTPGQGLQFLFEYFSETQRNKGNFPGRFSGRQFSNSRSEMNVSTLELGDSALYLCASSSPGTPSNYEQYFGPGTRLTVT.

V gene TRBV7-2 combines with J gene TRBJ1-1; no definite D call. This CDR3 region has 11 residues. The germline CDR1 and CDR2 sequences are SGHTA and FQGNSA. Trimming took 6 bases from V and 4 from J, leaving 6 bases between them. CDR3 DNA: TGTGCCAGCAGTTTTAGCACTGAAGCTTTCTTT. It encodes CASSFSTEAFF.

The chain is built from TRBV11-3 and TRBJ1-6, with 7 bases fitting TRBD1. Germline trimming cut 5 bases from V and 12 bases from J; bases unmatched to any gene: 7. Germline V CDR1 and CDR2: SGHNT, YENEEA. The CDR3 runs to 13 residues. The CDR3 spells CASSTSGTEPLHF. The CDR3 bases are TGTGCCAGCAGCACCTCCGGGACAGAACCCCTCCACTTT.

The V gene is TRBV18, the J gene TRBJ2-5; D ambiguous. CDR3 size: 13 residues. Trimming cost V 6 bases and J 2 bases, with 10 bases left between them. The V gene's germline CDR1 is KGHSH and CDR2 LQKENI. In nucleotides, the CDR3 is TGTGCCAGCTCCTTTGGCGCACAAGAGACCCAGTACTTC. It is translated as CASSFGAQETQYF. The full variable domain, rest sourced from reference TRBV18 and TRBJ2-5, is NAGVMQNPRHLVRRRGQEARLRCSPMKGHSHVYWYRQLPEEGLKFMVYLQKENIIDESGMPKERFSAEFPKEGPSILRIQQVVRGDSAAYFCASSFGAQETQYFGPGTRLLVL.

This chain joins TRBV5-1 and TRBJ2-3; D might be TRBD2 (6 bases). The CDR3 loop spans 16 amino acids. CDR1 is SGHRS and CDR2 is YFSETQ in the germline V gene. V lost 5 bases and J lost 5, with 21 bases in between. The CDR3 DNA reads TGCGCCAGCAGTCGTTTGGGGGGAAACCCGGGAGATACGCAGTATTTT. Residues: CASSRLGGNPGDTQYF. Combining the CDR3 with reference TRBV5-1 and TRBJ2-3 gives the whole variable domain KAGVTQTPRYLIKTRGQQVTLSCSPISGHRSVSWYQQTPGQGLQFLFEYFSETQRNKGNFPGRFSGRQFSNSRSEMNVSTLELGDSALYLCASSRLGGNPGDTQYFGPGTRLTVL.

The rearrangement joins TRBV30 to TRBJ2-3, with TRBD2 matching 10 bases. This CDR3 spans 16 amino acids. Germline values: CDR1 GTSNPN, CDR2 SVGIG (reference sequence). V trimming: 0 bases; J trimming: 2 bases; junction bases outside the gene matches: 5. CDR3 amino acids: CAWSVGSGGPTDTQYF. The CDR3 DNA reads TGTGCCTGGAGTGTGGGTAGCGGGGGGCCCACAGATACGCAGTATTTT. Filled out from reference TRBV30 and TRBJ2-3, the complete variable domain reads SQTIHQWPATLVQPVGSPLSLECTVEGTSNPNLYWYRQAAGRGLQLLFYSVGIGQISSEVPQNLSASRPQDRQFILSSKKLLLSDSGFYLCAWSVGSGGPTDTQYFGPGTRLTVL.